The clone carrying this T cell receptor (beta chain) was recorded a few times. As yet, its antigen is unknown. CDR3 length: 14 residues. The V end was cut by 1 base, the J end by 1 base, with 7 bases between. Germline-derived CDR1 and CDR2 are MDHEN and SYDVKM. This sample stems from a study of vaccination and CD4 T cells after COVID-19. General study results and limits: Rising from approximately 21 to 40, the median of SARS-CoV-2-reactive clonotypes did not change significantly.

The sample's treatment: roughly ten-day PBMC culture with coronavirus spike peptide pools or control peptides (ViraFEST assay). Oncomine TCR Beta short-read sequencing was applied to DNA from cultured CD4+ T cells. Genomic DNA extraction was carried out from cultured CD4+ T cells. TCRdb re-analysed the PCR reads in MiXCR, keeping a single row per CDR3 protein. The sample has roughly 16,000 distinct CDR3 sequences; roughly 47% are singletons. Sequencing used CD4+ T cells from blood, cultured in vitro. The receptor was derived from a human donor who had recovered from COVID-19. J is TRBJ1-1 and V is TRBV28; no reliable D call. CDR3 residues: CASSLLTPNTEAFF. In DNA form, the CDR3 reads TGTGCCAGCAGTTTATTAACCCCGAACACTGAAGCTTTCTTT.